This TCR beta chain emerged from a study of cytomegalovirus exposure and HLA in healthy donors. This CDR3 has 16 residues. CDR1 is SGDLS, CDR2 YYNGEE, per germline. The ends lost 3 bases at V and 7 bases at J; junction bases unmatched: 11. Measured with immunoSEQ multiplex PCR; TCRdb has only the in-frame clones, and not every one. The sample lists about 280,000 clones; approximately 90% were seen once. The receptor comes from a woman aged 18-29 years in good health and CMV-seronegative. This sequence joins TRBV9 and TRBJ2-1, with TRBD2 identical over 9 bases. Specimen: PBMCs. CDR3 loop: CASSESGTSSTNEQFF. The CDR3 DNA follows: TGTGCCAGCAGCGAATCCGGGACTAGCTCAACAAATGAGCAGTTCTTC.